This TCR beta chain was profiled in a study of blood T cell repertoires in COVID-19 (dated by TCRdb to 2020 to 2022). Concerning the study at large: Samples covering the acute and convalescent phases of COVID-19 were provided by collaborators in the United States, Italy and Spain. Deeply sampled blood TCRbeta repertoires from subjects exposed to, actively infected with, or recovered from COVID-19 were included in the dataset. The samples were drawn from two sources: the first 160 participants of the ongoing ImmuneRACE study, and fewer than 1,500 subjects contributed by 6 global collaborators. HLA class I and class II types, where available, came from metadata supplied by the sample provider rather than from assay-based typing. The repertoires were released in a freely available public database meant as a resource for research on the immune response to SARS-CoV-2. Sample metadata almost always included a de-identified subject ID, COVID-19 status, age in years and sex. The prospective study material was composed of cDNA or gDNA derived from T cells, B-cell-depleted T cells, or PBMCs. Broader findings and caveats from the paper: The quantity of clinical and demographic metadata differed by source and by participant and was supplied without curation.

CDR1 and CDR2 were assigned from the germline V gene (reference sequence) as LNHDA and SQIVND. V is pared back by 7 bases and J by 4 bases, with 17 bases lying between the germline termini. There are 15 amino acids in the CDR3, from cysteine to phenylalanine inclusive. The read is trimmed to its CDR3 DNA, 45 bases read in frame from base 1. The immunoSEQ Assay, a bias-controlled multiplex PCR, was used to amplify TCRbeta CDR3 regions from genomic DNA. The study's own analysis went as follows. The number of nucleated cells in each sample was estimated by amplification of reference gene primers within the assay. To quantify the absolute abundance of each unique TCRbeta CDR3 rearrangement, sequence reads were collapsed and filtered. For each sample, productive Simpson clonality was calculated by taking the square root of Simpson's diversity index across productive rearrangements. TCRdb carries this immuneACCESS record with in-frame sequences only. Its versions omit some clonotypes, under half of them owing to an unresolved V gene in the studies checked, with the rest unexplained. V, J and clone size are those of that table, while D and trimming were read from the DNA. This sample comprises some 150,000 clones, around 90% of them detected only once. The top ten hold roughly 11% of the sample.

As concerns this clone: Its antigen target is currently unknown. It has no much larger one-base neighbor in the sample; base qualities were not kept.

Whole blood was collected in K2EDTA tubes by collaborating institutions according to the institutions' own protocols. For TCRbeta analysis, collaborators shipped samples in one of three forms: frozen whole blood, isolated PBMCs, or DNA extracted from either of those sample types. The rearrangement combines TRBV19 with TRBJ1-3, and TRBD1 may be the D gene, going by 5 matching bases. The receptor was isolated from a woman older than 75 with acute or convalescent COVID-19. The material sequenced was peripheral blood. The CDR3 region: CASTAQGLGGNTIYF. The DNA sequence follows: TGTGCCAGTACAGCGCAGGGCTTGGGAGGAAACACCATATATTTT.